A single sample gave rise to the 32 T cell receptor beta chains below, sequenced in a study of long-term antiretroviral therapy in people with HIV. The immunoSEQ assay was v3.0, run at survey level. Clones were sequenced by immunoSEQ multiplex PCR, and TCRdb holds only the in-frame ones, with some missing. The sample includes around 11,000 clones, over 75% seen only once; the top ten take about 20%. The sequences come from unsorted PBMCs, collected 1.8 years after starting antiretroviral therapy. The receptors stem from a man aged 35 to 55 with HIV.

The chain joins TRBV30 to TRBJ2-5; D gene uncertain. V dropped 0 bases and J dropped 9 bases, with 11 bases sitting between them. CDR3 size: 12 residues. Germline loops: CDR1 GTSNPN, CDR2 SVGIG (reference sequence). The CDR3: CAWSVQEAPQYF. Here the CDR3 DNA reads TGTGCCTGGAGTGTACAAGAGGCGCCCCAGTACTTC.

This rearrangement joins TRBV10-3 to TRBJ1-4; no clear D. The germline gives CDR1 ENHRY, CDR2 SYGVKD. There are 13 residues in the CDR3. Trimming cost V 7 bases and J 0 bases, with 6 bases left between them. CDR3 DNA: TGTGCCATCAAAAGCGCAACTAATGAAAAACTGTTTTTT. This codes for CAIKSATNEKLFF.

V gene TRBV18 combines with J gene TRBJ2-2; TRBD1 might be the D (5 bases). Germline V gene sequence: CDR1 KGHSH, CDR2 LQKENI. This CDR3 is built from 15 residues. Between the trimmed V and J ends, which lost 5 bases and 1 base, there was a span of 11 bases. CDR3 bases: TGTGCCAGCTCATCCGGCCAGGGGAACACCGGGGAGCTGTTTTTT. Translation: CASSSGQGNTGELFF.

As DNA, the CDR3 is TGTGCCAGCAGTCCCAGGGGACAGGGGGACGTGGGCTACACCTTC. Its protein is CASSPRGQGDVGYTF. The genes are TRBV28 and TRBJ1-2; TRBD1 aligns across 11 bases. CDR1 is MDHEN, CDR2 SYDVKM, per germline. The CDR3 is made up of 15 amino acids. V dropped 5 bases and J dropped 8; count of bases not matched to a gene: 10.

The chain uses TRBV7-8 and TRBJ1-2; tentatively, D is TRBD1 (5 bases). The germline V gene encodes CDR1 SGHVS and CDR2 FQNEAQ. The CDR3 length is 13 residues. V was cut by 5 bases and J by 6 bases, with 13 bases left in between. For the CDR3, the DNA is TGTGCCAGCAGCCCCGTCGGGACCCATGGCTACACCTTC. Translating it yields CASSPVGTHGYTF.

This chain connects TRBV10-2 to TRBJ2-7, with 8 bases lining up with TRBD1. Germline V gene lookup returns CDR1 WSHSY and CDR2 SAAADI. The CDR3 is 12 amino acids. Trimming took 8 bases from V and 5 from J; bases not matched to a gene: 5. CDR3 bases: TGCGCCAGCTCAGGGGGCTCTCACGAGCAGTACTTC. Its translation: CASSGGSHEQYF.

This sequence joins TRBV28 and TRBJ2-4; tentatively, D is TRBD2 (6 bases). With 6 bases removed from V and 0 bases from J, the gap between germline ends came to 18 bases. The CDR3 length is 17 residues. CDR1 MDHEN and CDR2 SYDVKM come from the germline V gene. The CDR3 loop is CASSPSAQILAKNIQYF. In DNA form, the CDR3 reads TGTGCCAGCAGCCCTAGCGCACAGATTCTAGCCAAAAACATTCAGTACTTC.

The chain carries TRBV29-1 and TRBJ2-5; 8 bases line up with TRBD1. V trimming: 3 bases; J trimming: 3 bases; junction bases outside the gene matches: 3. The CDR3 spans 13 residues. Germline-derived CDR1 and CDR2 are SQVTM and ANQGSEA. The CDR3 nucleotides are TGCAGCGTTGAGTCAGGGGGCGAAGAGACCCAGTACTTC. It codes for CSVESGGEETQYF.

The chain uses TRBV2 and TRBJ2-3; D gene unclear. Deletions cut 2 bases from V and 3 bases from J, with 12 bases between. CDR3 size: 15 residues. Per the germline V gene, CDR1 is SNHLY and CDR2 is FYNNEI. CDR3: CASSEKVRSTDTQYF. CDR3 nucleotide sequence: TGTGCCAGCAGTGAAAAGGTTAGATCGACAGATACGCAGTATTTT.

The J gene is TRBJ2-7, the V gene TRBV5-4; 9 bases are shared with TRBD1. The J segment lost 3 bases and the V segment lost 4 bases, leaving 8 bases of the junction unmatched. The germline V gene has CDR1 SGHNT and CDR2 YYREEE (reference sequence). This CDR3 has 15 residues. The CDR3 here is CASSKPGQGLYEQYF. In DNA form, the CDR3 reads TGTGCCAGCAGCAAGCCGGGACAGGGACTCTACGAGCAGTACTTC.

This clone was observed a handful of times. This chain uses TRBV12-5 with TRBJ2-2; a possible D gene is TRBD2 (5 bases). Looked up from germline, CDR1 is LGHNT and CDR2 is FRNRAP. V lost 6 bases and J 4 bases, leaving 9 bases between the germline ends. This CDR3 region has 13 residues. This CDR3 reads CASGEVLTGELFF. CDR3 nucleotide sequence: TGTGCTAGTGGGGAGGTACTCACCGGGGAGCTGTTTTTT.

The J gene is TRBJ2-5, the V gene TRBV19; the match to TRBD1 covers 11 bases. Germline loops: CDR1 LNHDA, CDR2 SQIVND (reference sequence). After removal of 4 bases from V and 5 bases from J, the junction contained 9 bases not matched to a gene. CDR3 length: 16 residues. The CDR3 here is CASSNSGQGAHETQYF. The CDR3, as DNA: TGTGCCAGTAGTAATTCTGGACAGGGGGCGCATGAGACCCAGTACTTC. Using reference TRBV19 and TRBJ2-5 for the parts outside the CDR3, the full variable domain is DGGITQSPKYLFRKEGQNVTLSCEQNLNHDAMYWYRQDPGQGLRLIYYSQIVNDFQKGDIAEGYSVSREKKESFPLTVTSAQKNPTAFYLCASSNSGQGAHETQYFGPGTRLLVL.

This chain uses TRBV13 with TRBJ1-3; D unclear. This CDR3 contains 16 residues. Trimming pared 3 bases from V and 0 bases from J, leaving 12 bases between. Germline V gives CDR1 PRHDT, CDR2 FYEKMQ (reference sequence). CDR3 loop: CASSFWRASSGNTIYF. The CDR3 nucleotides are TGTGCCAGCAGCTTTTGGCGGGCTAGCTCTGGAAACACCATATATTTT.

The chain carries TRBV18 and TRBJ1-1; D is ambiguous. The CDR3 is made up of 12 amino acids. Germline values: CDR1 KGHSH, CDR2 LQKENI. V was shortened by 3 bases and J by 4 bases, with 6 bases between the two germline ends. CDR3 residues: CASSPGSTEAFF. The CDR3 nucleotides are TGTGCCAGCTCACCGGGTTCCACTGAAGCTTTCTTT.

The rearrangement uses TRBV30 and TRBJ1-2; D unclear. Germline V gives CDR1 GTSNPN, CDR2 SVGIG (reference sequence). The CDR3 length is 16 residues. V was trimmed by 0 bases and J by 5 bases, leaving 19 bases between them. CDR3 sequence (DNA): TGTGCCTGGAGTGTAGGGTCTAGCCTAAAGAGGTATGGCTACACCTTC. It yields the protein CAWSVGSSLKRYGYTF.

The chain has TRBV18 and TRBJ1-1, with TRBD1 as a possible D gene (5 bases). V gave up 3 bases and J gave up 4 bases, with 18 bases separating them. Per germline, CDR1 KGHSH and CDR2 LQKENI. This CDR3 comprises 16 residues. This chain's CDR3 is CASSPLLGGVGTEAFF. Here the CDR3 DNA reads TGTGCCAGCTCACCCCTACTTGGAGGGGTTGGCACTGAAGCTTTCTTT. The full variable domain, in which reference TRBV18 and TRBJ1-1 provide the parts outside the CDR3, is NAGVMQNPRHLVRRRGQEARLRCSPMKGHSHVYWYRQLPEEGLKFMVYLQKENIIDESGMPKERFSAEFPKEGPSILRIQQVVRGDSAAYFCASSPLLGGVGTEAFFGQGTRLTVV.

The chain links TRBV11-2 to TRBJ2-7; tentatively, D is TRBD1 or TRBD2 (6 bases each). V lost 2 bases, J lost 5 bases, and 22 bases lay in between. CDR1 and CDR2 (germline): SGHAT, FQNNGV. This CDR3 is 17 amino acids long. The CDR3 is CASSLTRGDSRWNEQYF. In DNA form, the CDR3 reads TGTGCCAGCAGCTTAACTAGGGGGGACTCGCGGTGGAACGAGCAGTACTTC.

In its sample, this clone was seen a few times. For the CDR3, the DNA is TGTGCCATCAGTGAGGGTGGACAGGGGGCGAACACCGGGGAGCTGTTTTTT. This codes for CAISEGGQGANTGELFF. The chain couples TRBV10-3 to TRBJ2-2; 10 bases line up with TRBD1. This CDR3 is built from 17 residues. Germline V lookup: CDR1 ENHRY, CDR2 SYGVKD. V was pared by 2 bases and J by 0 bases, with 3 bases of the junction left unmatched.

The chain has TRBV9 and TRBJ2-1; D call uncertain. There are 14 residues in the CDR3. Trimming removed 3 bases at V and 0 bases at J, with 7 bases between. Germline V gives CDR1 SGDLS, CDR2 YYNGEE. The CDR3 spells CASSEGFSYNEQFF. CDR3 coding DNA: TGTGCCAGCAGCGAAGGATTCTCCTACAATGAGCAGTTCTTC.

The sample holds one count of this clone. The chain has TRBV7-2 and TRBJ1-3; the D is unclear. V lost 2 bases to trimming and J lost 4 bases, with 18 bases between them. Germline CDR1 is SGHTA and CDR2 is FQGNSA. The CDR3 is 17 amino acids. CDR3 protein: CASSLHRLSQGGNTIYF. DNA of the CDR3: TGTGCCAGCAGCTTACATAGACTTTCCCAAGGAGGAAACACCATATATTTT. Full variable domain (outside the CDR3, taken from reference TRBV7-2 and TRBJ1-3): GAGVSQSPSNKVTEKGKDVELRCDPISGHTALYWYRQSLGQGLEFLIYFQGNSAPDKSGLPSDRFSAERTGGSVSTLTIQRTQQEDSAVYLCASSLHRLSQGGNTIYFGEGSWLTVV.

Here the CDR3 reads CASSYLIAGGRDTQYF. CDR3 nucleotide sequence: TGTGCCAGCAGTTACCTGATAGCGGGAGGGAGGGATACGCAGTATTTT. V gene TRBV6-5 combines with J gene TRBJ2-3, with 11 bases lining up with TRBD2. Trimming removed 2 bases from V and 6 bases from J; junction bases left unmatched: 7. The germline V gene encodes CDR1 MNHEY and CDR2 SVGAGI. The CDR3 loop spans 16 amino acids.

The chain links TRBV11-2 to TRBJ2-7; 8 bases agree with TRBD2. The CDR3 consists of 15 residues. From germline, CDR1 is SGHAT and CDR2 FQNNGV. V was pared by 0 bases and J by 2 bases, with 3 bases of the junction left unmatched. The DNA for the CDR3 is TGTGCCAGCAGCTTAGACCCGGGACTAGCCTACGAGCAGTACTTC. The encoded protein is CASSLDPGLAYEQYF.

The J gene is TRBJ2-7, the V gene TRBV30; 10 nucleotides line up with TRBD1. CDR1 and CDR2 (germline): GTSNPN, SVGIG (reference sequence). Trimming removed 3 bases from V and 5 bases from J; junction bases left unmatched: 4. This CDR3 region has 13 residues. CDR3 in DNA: TGTGCCTGGAGAGGGACAGGGGAGGACGAGCAGTACTTC. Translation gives CAWRGTGEDEQYF.

The CDR3, as DNA: TGTGCCAGCAGCCGGGGGGACAGGCCACAAAGCAATCAGCCCCAGCATTTT. This codes for CASSRGDRPQSNQPQHF. The rearrangement uses TRBV4-2 and TRBJ1-5, with TRBD1 matching over 8 bases. The CDR3 loop spans 17 amino acids. The ends lost 4 bases at V and 1 base at J; junction bases unmatched: 9. Germline V gene sequence: CDR1 LGHNA, CDR2 YNFKEQ.

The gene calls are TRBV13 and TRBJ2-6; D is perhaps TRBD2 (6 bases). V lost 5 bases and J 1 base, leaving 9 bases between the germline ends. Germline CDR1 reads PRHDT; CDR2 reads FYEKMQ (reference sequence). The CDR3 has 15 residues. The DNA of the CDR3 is TGTGCCAGCAGCCAACGGGAGTCTGGGGCCAACGTCCTGACTTTC. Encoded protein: CASSQRESGANVLTF.

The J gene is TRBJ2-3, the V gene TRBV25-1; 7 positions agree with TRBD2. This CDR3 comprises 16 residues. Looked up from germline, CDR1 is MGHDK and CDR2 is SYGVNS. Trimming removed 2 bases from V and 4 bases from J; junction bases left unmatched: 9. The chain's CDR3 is CASSEGLDFYSDTQYF. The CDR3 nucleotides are TGTGCCAGCAGTGAAGGACTAGATTTTTATTCAGATACGCAGTATTTT.

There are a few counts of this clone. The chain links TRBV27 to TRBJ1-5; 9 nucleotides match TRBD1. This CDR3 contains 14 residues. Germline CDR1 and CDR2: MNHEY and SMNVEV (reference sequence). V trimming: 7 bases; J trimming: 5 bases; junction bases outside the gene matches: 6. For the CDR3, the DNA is TGTGCCAGCATTAGGGACAGGGATCATCAGCCCCAGCATTTT. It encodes CASIRDRDHQPQHF.

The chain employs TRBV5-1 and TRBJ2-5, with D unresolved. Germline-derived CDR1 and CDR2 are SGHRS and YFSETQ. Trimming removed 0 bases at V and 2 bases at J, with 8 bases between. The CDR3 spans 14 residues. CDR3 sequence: CASSLGVVQETQYF. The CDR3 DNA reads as TGCGCCAGCAGCTTGGGGGTAGTGCAAGAGACCCAGTACTTC.

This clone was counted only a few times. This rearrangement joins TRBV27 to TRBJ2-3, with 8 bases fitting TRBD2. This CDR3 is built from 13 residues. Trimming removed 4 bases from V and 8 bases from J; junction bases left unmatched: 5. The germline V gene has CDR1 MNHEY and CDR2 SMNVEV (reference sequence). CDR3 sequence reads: CASSSTLAGTQYF. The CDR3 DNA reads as TGTGCCAGCAGTTCCACGCTAGCGGGTACGCAGTATTTT.

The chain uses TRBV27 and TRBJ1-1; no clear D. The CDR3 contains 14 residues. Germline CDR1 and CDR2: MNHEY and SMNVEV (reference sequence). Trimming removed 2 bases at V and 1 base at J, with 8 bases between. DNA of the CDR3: TGTGCCAGCAGTTTAGGCAGAACGAACACTGAAGCTTTCTTT. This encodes CASSLGRTNTEAFF.

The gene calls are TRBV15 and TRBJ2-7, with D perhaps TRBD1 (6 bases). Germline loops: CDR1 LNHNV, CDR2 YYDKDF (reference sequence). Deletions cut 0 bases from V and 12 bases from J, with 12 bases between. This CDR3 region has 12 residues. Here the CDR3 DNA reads TGTGCCACCAGCAGAGATGGGCAGGGGACGTACTTC. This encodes CATSRDGQGTYF.

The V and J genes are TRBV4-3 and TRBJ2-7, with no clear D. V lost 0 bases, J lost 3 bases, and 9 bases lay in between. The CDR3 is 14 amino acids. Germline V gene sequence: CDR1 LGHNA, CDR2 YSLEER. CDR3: CASSQERLVYEQYF. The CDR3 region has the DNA TGCGCCAGCAGCCAAGAGCGCCTAGTCTACGAGCAGTACTTC.